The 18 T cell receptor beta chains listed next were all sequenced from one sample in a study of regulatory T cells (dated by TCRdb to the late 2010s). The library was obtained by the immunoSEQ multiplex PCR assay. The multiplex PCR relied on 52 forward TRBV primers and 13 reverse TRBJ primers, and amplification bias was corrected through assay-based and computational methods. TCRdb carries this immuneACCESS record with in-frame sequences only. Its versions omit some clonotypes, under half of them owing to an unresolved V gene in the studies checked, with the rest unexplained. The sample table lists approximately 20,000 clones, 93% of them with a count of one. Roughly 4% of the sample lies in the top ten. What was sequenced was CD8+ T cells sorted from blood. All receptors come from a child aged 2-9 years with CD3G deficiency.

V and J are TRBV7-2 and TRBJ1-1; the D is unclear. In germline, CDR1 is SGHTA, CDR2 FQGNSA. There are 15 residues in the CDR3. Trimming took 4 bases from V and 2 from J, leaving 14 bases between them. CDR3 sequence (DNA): TGTGCCAGCAGCTACGGGCCTTACCTCAACACTGAAGCTTTCTTT. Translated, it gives CASSYGPYLNTEAFF.

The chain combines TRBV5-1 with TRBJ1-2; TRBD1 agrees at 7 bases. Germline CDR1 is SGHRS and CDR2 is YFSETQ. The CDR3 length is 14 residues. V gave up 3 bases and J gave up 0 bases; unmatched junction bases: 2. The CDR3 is CASSWTGANYGYTF. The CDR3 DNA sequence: TGCGCCAGCAGCTGGACAGGAGCTAACTATGGCTACACCTTC.

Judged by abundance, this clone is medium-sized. The CDR3 reads CASTGVLGEQYF. The CDR3 DNA is TGTGCCAGCACAGGAGTCCTTGGGGAGCAGTACTTC. The chain is built from TRBV7-9 and TRBJ2-7; D is ambiguous. CDR1 is SEHNR, CDR2 FQNEAQ, per germline (reference sequence). This CDR3 is built from 12 residues. Trimming stripped 7 bases from V and 7 bases from J, with 14 bases between.

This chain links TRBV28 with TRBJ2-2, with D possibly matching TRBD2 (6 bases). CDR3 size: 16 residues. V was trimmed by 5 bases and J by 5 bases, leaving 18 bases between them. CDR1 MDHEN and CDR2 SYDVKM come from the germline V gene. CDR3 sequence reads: CASSEAREIVTGELFF. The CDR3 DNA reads TGTGCCAGCAGTGAGGCACGGGAGATTGTTACCGGGGAGCTGTTTTTT.

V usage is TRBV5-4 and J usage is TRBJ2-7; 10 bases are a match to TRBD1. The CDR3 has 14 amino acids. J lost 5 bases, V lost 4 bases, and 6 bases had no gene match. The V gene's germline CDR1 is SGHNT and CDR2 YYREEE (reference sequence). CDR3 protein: CASSARDRGHEQYF. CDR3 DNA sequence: TGTGCCAGCAGCGCCCGGGACAGGGGCCACGAGCAGTACTTC.

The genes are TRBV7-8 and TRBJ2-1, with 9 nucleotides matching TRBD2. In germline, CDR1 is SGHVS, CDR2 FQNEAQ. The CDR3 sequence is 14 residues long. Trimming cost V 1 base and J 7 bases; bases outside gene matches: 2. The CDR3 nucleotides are TGTGCCAGCAGCTTAGGCGGGGGGGGTAATGAGCAGTTCTTC. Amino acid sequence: CASSLGGGGNEQFF.

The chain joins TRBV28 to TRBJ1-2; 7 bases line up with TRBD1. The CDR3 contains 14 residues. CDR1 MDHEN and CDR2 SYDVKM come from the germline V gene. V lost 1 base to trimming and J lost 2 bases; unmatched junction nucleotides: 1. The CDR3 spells CASSLLTGNYGYTF. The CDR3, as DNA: TGTGCCAGCAGTTTATTGACAGGGAACTATGGCTACACCTTC.

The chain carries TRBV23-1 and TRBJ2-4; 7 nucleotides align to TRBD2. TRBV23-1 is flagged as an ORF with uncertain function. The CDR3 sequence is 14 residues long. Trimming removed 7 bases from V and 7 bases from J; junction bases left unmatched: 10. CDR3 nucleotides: TGCGCCAGCAATCCGGACGGGGGGATGAACATTCAGTACTTC. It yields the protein CASNPDGGMNIQYF.

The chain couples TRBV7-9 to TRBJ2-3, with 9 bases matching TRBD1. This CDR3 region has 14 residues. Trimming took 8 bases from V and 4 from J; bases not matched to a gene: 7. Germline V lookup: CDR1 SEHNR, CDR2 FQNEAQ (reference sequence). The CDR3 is CASGTGGAADTQYF. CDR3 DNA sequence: TGTGCCAGCGGTACAGGGGGCGCGGCAGATACGCAGTATTTT.

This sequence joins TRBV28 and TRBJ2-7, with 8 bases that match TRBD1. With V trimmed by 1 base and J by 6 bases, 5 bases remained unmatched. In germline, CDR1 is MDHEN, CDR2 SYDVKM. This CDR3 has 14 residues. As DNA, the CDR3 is TGTGCCAGCAGTTTATCACAGGGGGTGGGCGAGCAGTACTTC. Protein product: CASSLSQGVGEQYF.

The CDR3 bases are TGTGCCAGCAGCTTAGCGGGTGGCATGGAGCAGTACTTC. Translation gives CASSLAGGMEQYF. The chain carries TRBV7-9 and TRBJ2-7; no firm D call. CDR1 and CDR2 from the germline V gene are SEHNR and FQNEAQ (reference sequence). Between the trimmed V and J ends, which lost 0 bases and 7 bases, there was a span of 10 bases. This CDR3 is built from 13 residues.

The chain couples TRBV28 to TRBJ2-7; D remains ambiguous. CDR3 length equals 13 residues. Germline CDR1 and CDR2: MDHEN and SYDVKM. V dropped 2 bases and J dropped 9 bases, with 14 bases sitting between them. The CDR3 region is CASSLGPGSRQYF. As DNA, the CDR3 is TGTGCCAGCAGTTTAGGTCCGGGCAGTCGGCAGTACTTC.

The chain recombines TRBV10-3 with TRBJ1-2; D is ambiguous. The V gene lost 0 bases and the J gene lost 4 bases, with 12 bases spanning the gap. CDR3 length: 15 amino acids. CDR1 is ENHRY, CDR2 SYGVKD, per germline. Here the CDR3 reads CAISESTRPSYGYTF. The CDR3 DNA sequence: TGTGCCATCAGTGAGTCGACCAGGCCCAGCTATGGCTACACCTTC.

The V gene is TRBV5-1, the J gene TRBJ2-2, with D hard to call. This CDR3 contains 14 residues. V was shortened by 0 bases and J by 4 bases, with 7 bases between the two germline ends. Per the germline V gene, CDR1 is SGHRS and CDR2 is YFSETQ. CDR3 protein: CASSLGQGTGELFF. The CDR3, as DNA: TGCGCCAGCAGCTTGGGGCAAGGCACCGGGGAGCTGTTTTTT. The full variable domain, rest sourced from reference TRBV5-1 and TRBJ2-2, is KAGVTQTPRYLIKTRGQQVTLSCSPISGHRSVSWYQQTPGQGLQFLFEYFSETQRNKGNFPGRFSGRQFSNSRSEMNVSTLELGDSALYLCASSLGQGTGELFFGEGSRLTVL.

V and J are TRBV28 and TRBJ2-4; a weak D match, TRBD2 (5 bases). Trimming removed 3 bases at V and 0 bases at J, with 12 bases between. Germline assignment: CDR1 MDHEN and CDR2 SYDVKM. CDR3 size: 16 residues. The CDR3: CASSLGPGLAKNIQYF. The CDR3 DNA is TGTGCCAGCAGTTTGGGCCCTGGACTAGCCAAAAACATTCAGTACTTC. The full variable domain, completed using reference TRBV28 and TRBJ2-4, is DVKVTQSSRYLVKRTGEKVFLECVQDMDHENMFWYRQDPGLGLRLIYFSYDVKMKEKGDIPEGYSVSREKKERFSLILESASTNQTSMYLCASSLGPGLAKNIQYFGAGTRLSVL.

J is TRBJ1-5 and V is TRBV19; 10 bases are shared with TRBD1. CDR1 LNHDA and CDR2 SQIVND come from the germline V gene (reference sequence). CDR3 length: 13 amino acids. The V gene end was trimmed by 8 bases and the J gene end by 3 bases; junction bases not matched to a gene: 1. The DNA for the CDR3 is TGTGCCAGTGGGACAGGGGCCAATCAGCCCCAGCATTTT. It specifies CASGTGANQPQHF.

The CDR3 DNA reads TGTGCCAGCACTAGTGCGGGAGGGTCCTACGAGCAGTACTTC. This sequence encodes CASTSAGGSYEQYF. The chain couples TRBV2 to TRBJ2-7, with 9 bases fitting TRBD2. CDR1 is SNHLY, CDR2 FYNNEI, per germline. The trim removed 7 bases at V and 1 base at J, leaving 5 bases unmatched. The CDR3 runs to 14 residues.

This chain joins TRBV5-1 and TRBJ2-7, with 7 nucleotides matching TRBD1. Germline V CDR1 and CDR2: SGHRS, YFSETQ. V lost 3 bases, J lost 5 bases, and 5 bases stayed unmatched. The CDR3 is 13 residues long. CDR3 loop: CASSYTGADEQYF. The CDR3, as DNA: TGCGCCAGCAGCTATACAGGGGCTGACGAGCAGTACTTC.